This TCR beta chain was identified in a study of blood T cells in healthy people across ages (dated by TCRdb to 2015 to 2017). The study in broad terms: Template switching captured roughly one uniquely barcoded TCR beta cDNA molecule per two T cells in model experiments. Using the same blood draw, the study looked at two additional independent replicas of 1 million unique cDNA reads for two donors, one aged 18 to 30 and the other aged 80 or older. The donors were split into four age groups: young (average roughly 15 years), middle-aged (around 40), aged (approximately 60) and long-lived (roughly 77). Age-related changes in TCR beta repertoire diversity were measured in the study by deep sequencing normalized with unique cDNA molecular identifiers.

The donors were some 39 Caucasian individuals from Russia, aged roughly 6 to 90 years, who were systemically healthy. Roughly 11 milliliters of peripheral blood were drawn from each donor into EDTA-treated Vacutainer tubes. Ficoll-Paque density-gradient centrifugation was used to isolate PBMCs, with at least 6.5 million obtained per sample. Trizol reagent was used to extract total RNA from the PBMCs, yielding at least 5.5 micrograms per sample. For every donor, flow cytometry on a PBMC aliquot measured the percentage of naive CD45RAhigh/CD27high T cells. From the germline V gene, CDR1 is LGHNA and CDR2 is YNFKEQ. V and J lose 0 bases and 9 bases, and a span of 18 bases separates them. Counted from cysteine to phenylalanine, this CDR3 has 17 amino acids. Kept here is only the CDR3 DNA, which spans 51 bases and is read in frame from base 1. Library creation used 5' RACE. The data were produced on an Illumina HiSeq 2500. A second 7 to 11 cycle PCR used a sample-barcoded 5' primer and a J-beta primer mix. A template-switch 5' adaptor carrying 12 random nucleotides introduced a unique molecular identifier onto each TCR beta cDNA molecule. Each sample yielded at least 2.5 million CDR3-containing paired-end reads. First-strand cDNA synthesis was performed from all RNA using the Mint cDNA synthesis kit, with priming by a TRBC-specific oligonucleotide. Following uracil-DNA glycosylase treatment, a first 18-cycle PCR with universal primers M1SS and BC2_uni_R was performed on all cDNA. The authors' pipeline ran thus. Each sample was normalized by randomly selecting 1 million high-quality reads, each carrying a distinct molecular identifier. Instead of being binned into consensus sequences, reads with shared molecular identifiers were discarded. MiTCR, with a Q25 quality threshold and the strictest error-elimination algorithm, was used for CDR3 identification, clonotype clustering and error correction. A nonparametric unseen species model using Euler transformation provided a lower-bound estimate of total TCR beta diversity. The public sequencing data were trimmed at Q25 with fastp and processed into clonotypes with MiXCR by TCRdb, which kept only in-frame beta chains. CDR3 protein duplicates are merged, each entry listing the most common genes and DNA. None of the V and J calls come from the authors' own analysis; TCRdb made them. The sample table lists more than 900,000 distinct CDR3 sequences, roughly 24% of them with a count of one. The leading ten clones occupy 0.65% to 0.95% of the sample.

Comment on this clonotype: This clone's antigen is unknown. Base quality data are lacking; no much larger clone is found one base away.

What the authors observed across the whole study: Compared with the aged group, the long-lived group had more naive CD4+ T cells, fewer expanded clones and increased TCR diversity, suggesting age selection. Because profiling used bulk unsorted PBMCs, naive and antigen-experienced compartments could not be compared conclusively. The CMV infection status of donors was not known, potentially confounding age-related changes in expanded clonotypes. The percentage of naive T cells measured by flow cytometry correlated strongly with observed TCR beta diversity. Total diversity estimates from one million sequenced T cells were considered lower bounds and underestimates. As age increased, observed TCR beta diversity per million T cells dropped in a roughly linear way, and a significant reduction was already evident by age approximately 40.

This same sample was also part of a study on T cells of mothers and their children. The second investigation adds: Donors were nine systemically healthy Caucasian individuals: three mothers and their six children. cDNA synthesis consumed the entire amount of extracted RNA, loaded at approximately 1.4 ug RNA in each 15 ul reaction. In the second PCR, the M1S primer added sample barcodes and 2-4 random nucleotides. Over 8 million TCR beta CDR3 reads came from each mother, compared with 2.5 million to 3.5 million reads from each child. In both related and unrelated pairs, thymic selection shapes the output of TCR recombination in a similar way, with inherited differences having only a minor effect. Normalized repertoire overlap in related mother-child pairs was always slightly higher than in unrelated mother-child pairs, but the difference was never significant. No persistent microchimeric T cell clones were found, with a detection sensitivity of roughly 92 clones per million clonotypes. The study used deep NGS to compare TCR beta repertoires of mothers and children, seeking features distinguishing related mother-child pairs from unrelated individuals. Mothers averaged 40 +/- 4 years of age and children averaged about 12 +/- 4 years. After adapter ligation with NEBNext reagents, the libraries were sequenced on Illumina HiSeq 2000 with 100+100 nt paired-end reads. To prevent cross-contamination, the mother and child libraries were prepared one month apart and sequenced in separate runs. For each donor, somewhere between about 450,000 and 2,000,000 distinct TCR beta clonotypes were identified. Naive TCR beta clonotypes were estimated from low-frequency clonotypes matched to each donor's FACS-determined naive share, without sorting.

The sequence derives from a girl aged 2-10 years in good health. The V gene is TRBV4-2 and the J gene is TRBJ1-6, and possibly TRBD1, on 5 matching bases. Sequenced material: blood. In nucleotide form, the sequence is TGTGCCAGCAGCCAAGAGGGGGTGGGGTGGGCAAGTTCACCCCTCCACTTT. It translates as CASSQEGVGWASSPLHF.